This TCR beta chain was sequenced for a study of siplizumab effects on memory and regulatory T cells. TCRdb's copy holds only in-frame clones and misses some; the assay was immunoSEQ multiplex PCR. Altogether 70,000 to 100,000 clones are present, roughly 96% being singletons, with the ten largest covering around 0.031%. CDR3 length: 14 residues. V shed 4 bases and J 7 bases; nucleotides not matched to a gene: 7. Germline V lookup: CDR1 MNHEY, CDR2 SVGAGI. Overall study findings and caveats: Alloreactive sequences from unstimulated CD4+ memory cells fell significantly with siplizumab.

On this clone: Its antigen is still unknown.

Sequencing was performed on naive CD4+ T cells sorted from blood. The TCR was taken from a human donor in good health. The chain recombines TRBV6-5 with TRBJ2-4; the match to TRBD2 covers 7 bases. As DNA, the CDR3 is TGTGCCAGCAGTTCCGGAGACGGGGGGAACATTCAGTACTTC. Protein product: CASSSGDGGNIQYF.